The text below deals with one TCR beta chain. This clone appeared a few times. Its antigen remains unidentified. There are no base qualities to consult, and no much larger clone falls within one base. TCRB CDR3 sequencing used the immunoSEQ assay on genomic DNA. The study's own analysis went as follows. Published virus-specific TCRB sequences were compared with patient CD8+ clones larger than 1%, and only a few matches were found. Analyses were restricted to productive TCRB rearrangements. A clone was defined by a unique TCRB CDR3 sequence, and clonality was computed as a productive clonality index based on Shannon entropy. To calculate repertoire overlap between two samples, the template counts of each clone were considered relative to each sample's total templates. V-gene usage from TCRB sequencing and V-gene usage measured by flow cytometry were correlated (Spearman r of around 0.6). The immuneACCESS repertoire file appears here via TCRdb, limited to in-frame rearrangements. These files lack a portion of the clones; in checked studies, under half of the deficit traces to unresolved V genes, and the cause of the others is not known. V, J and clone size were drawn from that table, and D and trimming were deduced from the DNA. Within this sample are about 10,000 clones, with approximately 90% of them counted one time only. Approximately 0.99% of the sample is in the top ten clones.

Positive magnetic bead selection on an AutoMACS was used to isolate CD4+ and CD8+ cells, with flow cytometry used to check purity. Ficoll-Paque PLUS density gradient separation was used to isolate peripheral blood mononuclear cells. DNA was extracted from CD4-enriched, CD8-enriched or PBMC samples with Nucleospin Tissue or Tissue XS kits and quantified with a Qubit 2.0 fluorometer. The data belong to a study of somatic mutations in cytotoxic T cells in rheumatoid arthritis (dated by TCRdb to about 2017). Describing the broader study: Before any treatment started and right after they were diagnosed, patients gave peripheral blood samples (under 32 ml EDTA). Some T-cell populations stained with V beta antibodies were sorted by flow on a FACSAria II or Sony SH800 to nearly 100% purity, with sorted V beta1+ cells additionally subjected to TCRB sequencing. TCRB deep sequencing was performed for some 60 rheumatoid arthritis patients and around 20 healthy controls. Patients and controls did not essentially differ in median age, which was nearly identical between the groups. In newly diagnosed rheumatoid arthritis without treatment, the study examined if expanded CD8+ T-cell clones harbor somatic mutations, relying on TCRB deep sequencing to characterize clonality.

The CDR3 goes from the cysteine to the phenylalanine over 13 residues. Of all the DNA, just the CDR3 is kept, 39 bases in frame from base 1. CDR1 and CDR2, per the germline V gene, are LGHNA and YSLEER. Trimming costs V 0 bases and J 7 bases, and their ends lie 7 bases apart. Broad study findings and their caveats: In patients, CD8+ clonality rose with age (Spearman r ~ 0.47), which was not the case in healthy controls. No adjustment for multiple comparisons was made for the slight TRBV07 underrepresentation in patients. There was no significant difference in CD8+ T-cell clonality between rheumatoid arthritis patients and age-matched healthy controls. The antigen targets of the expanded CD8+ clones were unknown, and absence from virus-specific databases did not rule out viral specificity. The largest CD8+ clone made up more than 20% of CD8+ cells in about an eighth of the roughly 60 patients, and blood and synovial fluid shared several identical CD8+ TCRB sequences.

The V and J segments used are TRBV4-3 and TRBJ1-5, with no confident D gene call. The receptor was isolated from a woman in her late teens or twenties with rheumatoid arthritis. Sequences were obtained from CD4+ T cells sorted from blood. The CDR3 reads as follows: CASSQDPGQPQHF. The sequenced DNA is TGCGCCAGCAGCCAAGACCCGGGGCAGCCCCAGCATTTT.